The sequence of this TCR beta chain was determined in a study of cytomegalovirus exposure and HLA in healthy donors. Study overall: Counted in an early data release were roughly 81 million unique TCRs from HLA-typed donors.

Study findings and constraints: TRBV6-2, TRBV6-3 and some other V segments were excluded as indistinguishable. It was fewer than 200 TCR beta chains that were listed as cytomegalovirus-associated. It was reported in a later analysis that an Asian-associated ancestry cluster showed fewer N-insertions than the approximately 700-donor mean.

PCR involved 60 Vbeta and 13 Jbeta primers. Method: immunoSEQ multiplex PCR; TCRdb's copy keeps in-frame clones and lacks some. The sample consists of 100,000 to 150,000 clones, over 60% of them appearing once. Trimming at V came to 3 bases and at J to 0 bases, leaving 6 bases not matched to a gene. The CDR3 consists of 17 residues. Germline lookup yields CDR1 SNHLY and CDR2 FYNNEI. This clone has only one observation. What it binds is unknown. The source is a woman between 55 and 75 years old in good health and CMV-seronegative. This sequence joins TRBV2 and TRBJ1-5; 9 positions match TRBD1. The sample consisted of PBMCs. CDR3 amino acids: CASSDPGQGYSNQPQHF. CDR3 in DNA: TGTGCCAGCAGTGACCCTGGACAGGGGTATAGCAATCAGCCCCAGCATTTT.